This T cell receptor beta chain came from a study of shared clonotypes between healthy human individuals. The naive CD8 fraction comprised CD45RO-negative cells positively selected for CCR7 and excluded terminally differentiated effector memory CD45RA+ cells. Measured with immunoSEQ multiplex PCR; TCRdb has only the in-frame clones, and not every one. In the table there are about 2.1 million clones, 85% to 95% of which are singletons. Germline values: CDR1 SNHLY, CDR2 FYNNEI. Trimming stripped 7 bases from V and 11 bases from J, with 17 bases between. This CDR3 has 12 amino acids. Study-level points and caveats: Clonotypes which were not shared had lower generation probabilities than clonotypes that all four donors shared.

With respect to this clone: Its cognate antigen is unknown.

Sequenced input: naive CD8+ T cells from PBMCs. The sequence derives from a man between 18 and 35 years old in good health. Some clones in this sample may be carry-over from other donors' samples. This chain links TRBV2 with TRBJ1-1; D remains ambiguous. In nucleotides, the CDR3 is TGTGCCAGCACCTGGTGGGAGGCCGTGGCTTTCTTT. Its protein product is CASTWWEAVAFF. The full variable domain, rest sourced from reference TRBV2 and TRBJ1-1, is EPEVTQTPSHQVTQMGQEVILRCVPISNHLYFYWYRQILGQKVEFLVSFYNNEISEKSEIFDDQFSVERPDGSNFTLKIRSTKLEDSAMYFCASTWWEAVAFFGQGTRLTVV.